The 12 T cell receptor beta chains in this list originate from one sample, sequenced in a study of blood T cell repertoires in COVID-19. TCRdb's copy holds only in-frame clones and misses some; the assay was immunoSEQ multiplex PCR. The sample holds a few hundred thousand clones; roughly 86% are singletons and the top ten take around 9.5%. The specimen was peripheral blood. The receptor source for this set is a man aged 35-49 years who had recovered from COVID-19.

The chain carries TRBV27 and TRBJ1-5, with D hard to call. The CDR3 extends over 13 amino acids. V lost 3 bases and J 4 bases, leaving 7 bases between the germline ends. Germline values: CDR1 MNHEY, CDR2 SMNVEV (reference sequence). For the CDR3, the DNA is TGTGCCAGCAGTTTTGGCAGAAATCAGCCCCAGCATTTT. Its translation: CASSFGRNQPQHF.

The rearrangement links TRBV9 to TRBJ2-6; no firm D call. The germline gives CDR1 SGDLS, CDR2 YYNGEE. The CDR3 is 14 amino acids. V lost 10 bases and J 3 bases, leaving 14 bases between the germline ends. The CDR3 spells CACKLNSGANVLTF. The CDR3 region has the DNA TGTGCCTGCAAGCTTAATAGTGGGGCCAACGTCCTGACTTTC. The complete variable domain, with remaining parts taken from reference TRBV9 and TRBJ2-6, reads DSGVTQTPKHLITATGQRVTLRCSPRSGDLSVYWYQQSLDQGLQFLIQYYNGEERAKGNILERFSAQQFPDLHSELNLSSLELGDSALYFCACKLNSGANVLTFGAGSRLTVL.

This clone was detected only once. The V gene is TRBV29-1, the J gene TRBJ1-2; TRBD1 matches 7 bases. Germline CDR1 is SQVTM and CDR2 is ANQGSEA. There are 13 residues in the CDR3. V trimming: 6 bases; J trimming: 0 bases; junction bases outside the gene matches: 4. Here the CDR3 DNA reads TGCAGCGTCCCGACAGGGTCTAACTATGGCTACACCTTC. Translating gives CSVPTGSNYGYTF.

The chain is built from TRBV5-1 and TRBJ2-5; the D gene is possibly TRBD2 (6 bases). The germline V gene has CDR1 SGHRS and CDR2 YFSETQ. V dropped 2 bases and J dropped 1 base, with 12 bases sitting between them. The length of the CDR3 is 15 residues. The DNA of the CDR3 is TGCGCCAGCAGCTTTGGCACGGGGGTCCAAGAGACCCAGTACTTC. Translated: CASSFGTGVQETQYF.

In its sample, this clone was seen a few times. The V and J genes are TRBV6-2 or TRBV6-3 and TRBJ2-5; 7 bases line up with TRBD2. This CDR3 spans 14 amino acids. V was clipped by 5 bases and J by 2 bases; unmatched bases: 5. The germline V gene encodes CDR1 MNHEY and CDR2 SVGEGT. CDR3 coding DNA: TGTGCCAGCAGTAATCCCGGGGGGCAAGAGACCCAGTACTTC. This codes for CASSNPGGQETQYF.

The V gene is TRBV7-2, the J gene TRBJ2-7, with 10 bases that match TRBD1. The CDR3 covers 14 residues. Trimming at V came to 5 bases and at J to 3 bases, leaving 4 bases not matched to a gene. CDR1 SGHTA and CDR2 FQGNSA come from the germline V gene. The CDR3 sequence: CASSADRGGYEQYF. CDR3 sequence (DNA): TGTGCCAGCAGCGCGGACAGGGGGGGCTACGAGCAGTACTTC. Based on the CDR3 plus reference TRBV7-2 and TRBJ2-7, the full variable domain is GAGVSQSPSNKVTEKGKDVELRCDPISGHTALYWYRQSLGQGLEFLIYFQGNSAPDKSGLPSDRFSAERTGGSVSTLTIQRTQQEDSAVYLCASSADRGGYEQYFGPGTRLTVT.

CDR3 nucleotides: TGTGCCACCAGCAGACCGACAGAGATTAATTCACCCCTCCACTTT. It translates to CATSRPTEINSPLHF. The chain couples TRBV15 to TRBJ1-6, with D tentatively TRBD1 (5 bases). The CDR3 sequence is 15 residues long. Germline-derived CDR1 and CDR2 are LNHNV and YYDKDF (reference sequence). The ends were cut back, 2 bases at V and 6 bases at J, with 11 bases in the middle.

This clone was detected only a few times. This chain joins TRBV29-1 and TRBJ2-7, with a weak D call TRBD2 (5 bases). From germline, CDR1 is SQVTM and CDR2 ANQGSEA. This CDR3 has 11 amino acids. Trimming pared 5 bases from V and 3 bases from J, leaving 8 bases between. As DNA, the CDR3 is TGCAGCGTTTCACGGGGCTACGAGCAGTACTTC. Protein: CSVSRGYEQYF.

The chain has TRBV7-8 and TRBJ2-2, with 11 positions matching TRBD1. The CDR3 has 15 residues. Losses at the gene ends were 5 bases for V and 6 bases for J; bases not matched to a gene: 5. Per the germline V gene, CDR1 is SGHVS and CDR2 is FQNEAQ. CDR3: CASSRRDRGAGELFF. The CDR3 DNA reads TGTGCCAGCAGCCGGAGGGACAGGGGGGCCGGGGAGCTGTTTTTT. The whole variable domain, remainder taken from reference TRBV7-8 and TRBJ2-2, is GAGVSQSPRYKVAKRGQDVALRCDPISGHVSLFWYQQALGQGPEFLTYFQNEAQLDKSGLPSDRFFAERPEGSVSTLKIQRTQQEDSAVYLCASSRRDRGAGELFFGEGSRLTVL.

This chain links TRBV12-3 or TRBV12-4 with TRBJ2-5; the D gene is possibly TRBD2 (6 bases). V was shortened by 6 bases and J by 7 bases, with 15 bases between the two germline ends. The CDR3 extends over 13 amino acids. The DNA of the CDR3 is TGTGCCAGCAGCTCCGGGACTTACGGGACCCAGTACTTC. It specifies CASSSGTYGTQYF.

Concerning this clone itself: The same CDR3 also results from other DNA sequences found in this sample. The rearrangement links TRBV7-2 to TRBJ2-5; TRBD2 aligns across 7 bases. Per germline, CDR1 SGHTA and CDR2 FQGNSA. V trimming: 3 bases; J trimming: 1 base; junction bases outside the gene matches: 5. The CDR3 consists of 15 residues. Here the CDR3 reads CASSLDGRTQETQYF. CDR3 nucleotides: TGTGCCAGCAGCTTGGACGGGAGGACCCAAGAGACCCAGTACTTC.

The chain uses TRBV2 and TRBJ2-5, with TRBD2 matching over 13 bases. The CDR3 is 15 amino acids. Trimming took 9 bases from V and 4 from J; bases not matched to a gene: 8. The germline V gene has CDR1 SNHLY and CDR2 FYNNEI. CDR3 sequence (DNA): TGTGCCAGTAAACGTGGGACTAGCGGGGCAGAGACCCAGTACTTC. Protein sequence: CASKRGTSGAETQYF. Combining the CDR3 with reference TRBV2 and TRBJ2-5 gives the whole variable domain EPEVTQTPSHQVTQMGQEVILRCVPISNHLYFYWYRQILGQKVEFLVSFYNNEISEKSEIFDDQFSVERPDGSNFTLKIRSTKLEDSAMYFCASKRGTSGAETQYFGPGTRLLVL.